This T cell receptor beta chain was profiled in a study of T cells in Graves' hyperthyroidism and ophthalmopathy. RNA transcripts served as the template for amplifying TCR beta CDR3 regions. HTBI primers were employed in a first-round RT-PCR of the TCR CDR3. TCRdb reprocessed the multiplex PCR reads with MiXCR, giving one entry per CDR3 protein. The profile shows 470,000 or so distinct CDR3 sequences, 20% of them singletons. The CDR3 consists of 14 residues. The germline V gene has CDR1 MNHEY and CDR2 SMNVEV (reference sequence). V lost 3 bases and J 5 bases, leaving 13 bases between the germline ends.

The sequenced sample was blood. The source is a man younger than 35 with Graves' hyperthyroidism. The chain couples TRBV27 to TRBJ1-2, with D perhaps TRBD1 (6 bases). CDR3 in DNA: TGTGCCAGCAGTTTTAGGGGGGCCCCTTATGGCTACACCTTC. Residues: CASSFRGAPYGYTF.